The 8 T cell receptor beta chains below come from one sample, sequenced in a study of monozygotic twins with inflammatory bowel disease. Reanalyzing the 5' RACE reads, TCRdb keeps one entry per CDR3 protein, without DNA. Found here are approximately 330,000 distinct CDR3 sequences; the top ten clones hold 2% to 2.5%. The sequenced sample was blood. The receptors derive from a human donor with ulcerative colitis or Crohn's disease, or a healthy co-twin of an affected twin (not recorded which).

The genes are TRBV5-3 and TRBJ2-3; without DNA, the TCRdb call of TRBD1 cannot be checked. TRBV5-3 is filed as an ORF, its function uncertain. The CDR3 loop spans 12 amino acids. CDR3 sequence reads: CARAPEADTQYF.

The V call is TRBV28, the J call TRBJ2-7; TCRdb's D call, TRBD2, is unchecked because there is no DNA. There are 13 residues in the CDR3. CDR1 and CDR2 from the germline V gene are MDHEN and SYDVKM. The CDR3 loop is CASRERGTNEQYF.

The chain employs TRBV6-1 and TRBJ1-6; absent DNA, TCRdb's TRBD1 call cannot be checked. CDR3 length equals 15 residues. Germline lookup yields CDR1 MNHNS and CDR2 SASEGT. The CDR3 sequence: CASSPGDRGGSPLHF.

The chain carries TRBV7-9 and TRBJ2-3; with no DNA, the TCRdb D assignment of TRBD2 cannot be verified. The CDR3 runs 16 residues. The V gene's germline CDR1 is SEHNR and CDR2 FQNEAQ (reference sequence). CDR3 residues: CASTLGSSGRTDTQYF.

The J gene is TRBJ2-5, the V gene TRBV24-1; the D call from TCRdb, TRBD1, cannot be confirmed without DNA. Germline V lookup: CDR1 KGHDR, CDR2 SFDVKD. The CDR3 covers 15 residues. The CDR3 reads CATSDLTGDGETQYF.

The chain has TRBV13 and TRBJ2-3. The V gene's germline CDR1 is PRHDT and CDR2 FYEKMQ (reference sequence). The CDR3 extends over 11 amino acids. The CDR3 here is CASSLEDTQYF.

J is TRBJ2-7 and V is TRBV5-1; TCRdb lists TRBD2, though no DNA is available to test this call. CDR3 size: 14 residues. Per the germline V gene, CDR1 is SGHRS and CDR2 is YFSETQ. The CDR3 loop is CASSSGTSGYGQYF.

The chain couples TRBV12-3 or TRBV12-4 to TRBJ1-1; TCRdb's D call of TRBD1 is untestable without DNA. This CDR3 comprises 15 residues. CDR3 loop: CASSFGFGGSGGAFF.